What follows are 12 T cell receptor beta chains derived from one specimen sequenced in a study of T cell responses to AZD1222 COVID-19 vaccine. Produced via immunoSEQ multiplex PCR; TCRdb's table is partial and in-frame only. The table lists tens of thousands of clones, around 87% of them singletons, with 24% in the top ten. Material: peripheral blood, obtained on day 0 of AZD1222 vaccination. The receptors originated from an adult in good health.

The CDR3 DNA reads TGTGCCATCAGTGACAGGGACAGTTCAAGGCCCCAGCATTTT. It yields the protein CAISDRDSSRPQHF. J is TRBJ1-5 and V is TRBV10-3; 7 bases line up with TRBD1. This CDR3 is built from 14 residues. Germline V gene lookup returns CDR1 ENHRY and CDR2 SYGVKD. V shed 3 bases, J shed 9 bases, and the junction held 8 bases outside the gene matches.

This clone was detected a few times. The chain combines TRBV4-1 with TRBJ2-3; 15 bases are shared with TRBD2. The CDR3 loop spans 20 amino acids. The V and J ends lost 4 bases and 0 bases, in that order; junction bases with no gene match: 11. CDR1 is MGHRA and CDR2 is YSYEKL in the germline V gene. The chain's CDR3 is CASSRSLAGTSGGSTDTQYF. The CDR3, as DNA: TGCGCCAGCAGCCGATCCTTGGCCGGGACTAGCGGGGGGAGCACAGATACGCAGTATTTT.

The V and J genes are TRBV20-1 and TRBJ2-1, with 7 bases fitting TRBD2. CDR1 is DFQATT and CDR2 is SNEGSKA in the germline V gene (reference sequence). Trimming took 3 bases from V and 9 from J; bases not matched to a gene: 8. CDR3 length: 13 residues. CDR3 bases: TGCAGTGCTAGTGAGCGGGGACTGGGTGAGCAGTTCTTC. Translating gives CSASERGLGEQFF.

This rearrangement joins TRBV29-1 to TRBJ2-7; 9 nucleotides match TRBD2. The CDR3 extends over 16 amino acids. The germline gives CDR1 SQVTM, CDR2 ANQGSEA. V dropped 2 bases and J dropped 3; count of bases not matched to a gene: 11. CDR3 region: CSVELPPSGADYEQYF. The CDR3 DNA follows: TGCAGCGTTGAACTCCCCCCTAGCGGGGCGGACTACGAGCAGTACTTC.

The V and J genes are TRBV25-1 and TRBJ1-3; 7 bases line up with TRBD1. Germline CDR1 and CDR2: MGHDK and SYGVNS. V lost 6 bases and J lost 0; bases outside the gene matches: 2. The CDR3 length is 14 residues. The CDR3: CASSGQDSGNTIYF. Written as DNA, the CDR3 is TGTGCCAGCAGCGGACAGGACTCTGGAAACACCATATATTTT. Full variable domain (missing parts from reference TRBV25-1 and TRBJ1-3): EADIYQTPRYLVIGTGKKITLECSQTMGHDKMYWYQQDPGMELHLIHYSYGVNSTEKGDLSSESTVSRIRTEHFPLTLESARPSHTSQYLCASSGQDSGNTIYFGEGSWLTVV.

The gene calls are TRBV30 and TRBJ1-1; D ambiguous. Deletions cut 1 base from V and 4 bases from J, with 10 bases between. Germline V gene sequence: CDR1 GTSNPN, CDR2 SVGIG (reference sequence). The CDR3 loop spans 13 amino acids. CDR3 region: CAWSAQSGTEAFF. DNA for the CDR3: TGTGCCTGGAGTGCCCAGAGTGGCACTGAAGCTTTCTTT.

The chain combines TRBV7-9 with TRBJ1-2; D perhaps matches TRBD1 (5 bases). CDR3 size: 14 residues. Trimming took off 2 bases at V and 6 bases at J, with 13 bases between the two ends. Germline lookup yields CDR1 SEHNR and CDR2 FQNEAQ (reference sequence). The CDR3 coding sequence is TGTGCCAGCAGCTTATCGTCCGGGGCCCATGGCTACACCTTC. Translating gives CASSLSSGAHGYTF. The full variable domain, with the rest looked up from reference TRBV7-9 and TRBJ1-2, is DTGVSQNPRHKITKRGQNVTFRCDPISEHNRLYWYRQTLGQGPEFLTYFQNEAQLEKSRLLSDRFSAERPKGSFSTLEIQRTEQGDSAMYLCASSLSSGAHGYTFGSGTRLTVV.

A few counts support this clone. The V and J genes are TRBV12-3 or TRBV12-4 and TRBJ1-1, with a possible D match to TRBD1 (6 bases). The CDR3 covers 13 residues. The V end lost 6 bases, the J end lost 7 bases, and 15 bases lay between the germline ends. CDR3 sequence reads: CASRTTGTHEAFF. CDR3 nucleotide sequence: TGTGCCAGCAGGACTACCGGGACACATGAAGCTTTCTTT.

The chain is built from TRBV7-2 and TRBJ1-2; a weak D match, TRBD1 (5 bases). The V gene lost 3 bases and the J gene lost 4 bases, with 12 bases spanning the gap. This CDR3 contains 14 residues. Germline V CDR1 and CDR2: SGHTA, FQGNSA. CDR3 bases: TGTGCCAGCAGCTTGGGGGGGGAGTTCTATGGCTACACCTTC. It codes for CASSLGGEFYGYTF.

The rearrangement links TRBV12-3 or TRBV12-4 to TRBJ2-5; D is perhaps TRBD1 (6 bases). The CDR3 covers 11 residues. V was trimmed by 5 bases and J by 9 bases, leaving 10 bases between them. The CDR3 spells CASSKTGPQYF. The CDR3 bases are TGTGCCAGCAGTAAAACAGGGCCCCAGTACTTC.

V and J are TRBV6-5 and TRBJ1-5, with TRBD1 matching over 10 bases. This CDR3 is 14 amino acids long. V lost 6 bases and J lost 6; bases outside the gene matches: 5. From germline, CDR1 is MNHEY and CDR2 SVGAGI. The CDR3 region is CASSAGTGVQPQHF. The CDR3 DNA is TGTGCCAGCAGCGCCGGGACAGGGGTTCAGCCCCAGCATTTT.

This clone was seen a single time. V usage is TRBV10-3 and J usage is TRBJ1-1; D is unclear. CDR3 size: 14 residues. V was clipped by 8 bases and J by 3 bases, with 16 bases between them. Looked up from germline, CDR1 is ENHRY and CDR2 is SYGVKD. CDR3 DNA sequence: TGTGCCATCGCTCGGGGTGCAGGAGACACTGAAGCTTTCTTT. Translation: CAIARGAGDTEAFF.